The present TCR beta chain was sequenced within a study of identical twins. Findings of the study overall: Within cord blood, abundant beta clonotypes carried fewer insertions, but memory repertoires showed no such trend.

Only healthy Caucasians were included as donors. In germline, CDR1 is SGHTA, CDR2 FQGNSA. The CDR3 contains 14 residues. Unmatched junction bases numbered 8, after V lost 6 bases and J lost 7 bases. Unique molecular identifiers were present on the cDNA, which also gained a universal primer site by template switching. MiXCR, run by TCRdb on the 5' RACE reads, gives a single entry per CDR3 protein. The sample lists around 240,000 distinct CDR3 sequences, 5.5% to 8% occurring once. There are many counts of this clonotype. Antigen specificity is unknown. The sample was also reused in another study, on yellow fever vaccine responses in identical twins. According to that study: Reportedly, twins showed a vaccine T cell response that looked partly convergent and partly personalized.

The chain is built from TRBV7-2 and TRBJ2-1; 8 bases line up with TRBD2. What was sequenced was memory (CD45RO+) T cells sorted from blood. This clonotype was sampled from a woman under 30 in good health. The chain's CDR3 is CASSNGRVGNEQFF. Written as DNA, the CDR3 is TGTGCCAGCAGTAACGGGAGGGTTGGTAATGAGCAGTTCTTC. Full variable domain (missing parts from reference TRBV7-2 and TRBJ2-1): GAGVSQSPSNKVTEKGKDVELRCDPISGHTALYWYRQSLGQGLEFLIYFQGNSAPDKSGLPSDRFSAERTGGSVSTLTIQRTQQEDSAVYLCASSNGRVGNEQFFGPGTRLTVL.